These 18 T cell receptor beta chains were all obtained from the same sample, sequenced in a study of blood T cell repertoires in COVID-19 (dated by TCRdb to between 2020 and 2021). Libraries were constructed by the immunoSEQ multiplex PCR assay. The table comes from immuneACCESS by way of TCRdb, which keeps in-frame sequences with V and J called. Part of the clones is missing from these tables; in studies checked, under half for an unresolved V gene and the rest for unknown reasons. The sample contains 75,000 to 100,000 clones, approximately 81% of them found a single time. The ten biggest clones cover about 4.3% of the sample. What was sequenced was peripheral blood. These receptors all stem from a man between 60 and 75 years old with acute or convalescent COVID-19.

This rearrangement joins TRBV11-2 to TRBJ1-1; the D gene is possibly TRBD1 (6 bases). This CDR3 region has 13 residues. Looked up from germline, CDR1 is SGHAT and CDR2 is FQNNGV. The ends were cut back, 5 bases at V and 10 bases at J, with 17 bases in the middle. Here the CDR3 reads CASSTTGPGGAFF. CDR3 sequence (DNA): TGTGCCAGCAGCACGACAGGCCCGGGCGGAGCTTTCTTT.

In its sample, this clone was seen a few times. The rearrangement uses TRBV6-1 and TRBJ1-2; D is uncertain. This CDR3 spans 12 amino acids. Looked up from germline, CDR1 is MNHNS and CDR2 is SASEGT. Trimming took off 2 bases at V and 4 bases at J, with 5 bases between the two ends. The CDR3 here is CASSESGYGYTF. The CDR3 nucleotides read TGTGCCAGCAGTGAATCGGGCTATGGCTACACCTTC.

The chain uses TRBV7-2 and TRBJ2-7; 8 bases fit TRBD1. V lost 1 base, J lost 1 base, and 3 bases stayed unmatched. The CDR3 loop spans 15 amino acids. CDR1 and CDR2 (germline): SGHTA, FQGNSA. The CDR3 spells CASSLGQGKSYEQYF. Written as DNA, the CDR3 is TGTGCCAGCAGCTTAGGACAGGGGAAGTCCTACGAGCAGTACTTC.

This chain connects TRBV3-1 (or the pseudogene TRBV3-2) to TRBJ2-2, with D perhaps matching TRBD2 (5 bases). There are 14 residues in the CDR3. Germline CDR1 LGHDT, CDR2 YNNKEL (reference sequence). The V end lost 8 bases, the J end lost 5 bases, and 15 bases lay between the germline ends. In nucleotides, the CDR3 is TGTGCCAGCCAACCCGGGATTAATACCGGGGAGCTGTTTTTT. Its protein is CASQPGINTGELFF.

The chain recombines TRBV12-3 or TRBV12-4 with TRBJ2-3; no reliable D call. This CDR3 is built from 11 residues. V dropped 8 bases and J dropped 1 base, with 4 bases sitting between them. In DNA form, the CDR3 reads TGTGCCAGCCGGGGCACAGATACGCAGTATTTT. This translates into CASRGTDTQYF.

This clone has just a few counts. V gene TRBV19 combines with J gene TRBJ2-5; TRBD1 aligns across 7 bases. CDR1 and CDR2 from the germline V gene are LNHDA and SQIVND (reference sequence). The CDR3 runs to 12 residues. The CDR3 DNA sequence: TGTGCAACCAGGGGGTACCAAGAGACCCAGTACTTC. Translated: CATRGYQETQYF.

The gene calls are TRBV6-2 or TRBV6-3 and TRBJ1-5; D ambiguous. CDR3 length: 17 residues. Trimming removed 1 base at V and 4 bases at J, with 17 bases between. Germline V gene sequence: CDR1 MNHEY, CDR2 SVGEGT. The CDR3 region has the DNA TGTGCCAGCAGTTACTATGGTATGCAGTCCAAGAATCAGCCCCAGCATTTT. This encodes CASSYYGMQSKNQPQHF.

This clone showed up just once. The chain couples TRBV11-2 to TRBJ1-5; D remains unclear. This CDR3 is 16 amino acids long. Germline CDR1 SGHAT, CDR2 FQNNGV. Trimming removed 1 base from V and 6 bases from J, with 16 bases in between. The CDR3 DNA reads TGTGCCAGCAGCTTAGTTGCATCCTCGACGGGTCAGCCCCAGCATTTT. Encoded protein: CASSLVASSTGQPQHF.

This clone was recorded only once. V usage is TRBV6-6 and J usage is TRBJ1-1; D gene ambiguous. The CDR3 is 16 amino acids. Trimming took 0 bases from V and 2 from J, leaving 13 bases between them. CDR1 MNHNY and CDR2 SVGAGI come from the germline V gene (reference sequence). The CDR3 reads CASSYSLAGINTEAFF. The CDR3 coding sequence is TGTGCCAGCAGTTACTCGCTTGCAGGAATTAACACTGAAGCTTTCTTT.

The chain combines TRBV4-1 with TRBJ2-7, with D possibly matching TRBD2 (6 bases). CDR3 length: 17 residues. The ends were cut back, 3 bases at V and 0 bases at J, with 18 bases in the middle. Germline-derived CDR1 and CDR2 are MGHRA and YSYEKL. In nucleotides, the CDR3 is TGCGCCAGCAGCCATACCACTTCGGTCGGGAGCTCCTACGAGCAGTACTTC. It yields the protein CASSHTTSVGSSYEQYF.

This sequence joins TRBV4-2 and TRBJ2-5; 9 nucleotides match TRBD2. J lost 4 bases, V lost 0 bases, and 3 bases had no gene match. CDR1 is LGHNA, CDR2 YNFKEQ, per germline. CDR3 length equals 15 residues. CDR3 nucleotide sequence: TGTGCCAGCAGCCAAGACGGGACTAGCAGAGAGACCCAGTACTTC. Its translation: CASSQDGTSRETQYF.

There are a few counts of this clone. The genes are TRBV7-6 and TRBJ2-7, with 7 bases identical to TRBD1. Germline trimming cut 4 bases from V and 2 bases from J; bases unmatched to any gene: 5. The V gene's germline CDR1 is SGHVS and CDR2 FNYEAQ. This CDR3 is 14 amino acids long. The CDR3 sequence: CASSSERGPYEQYF. CDR3 DNA: TGTGCCAGCAGCTCAGAGAGGGGGCCCTACGAGCAGTACTTC.

V and J are TRBV7-2 and TRBJ2-1; 12 positions agree with TRBD2. Germline V gene data show CDR1 as SGHTA and CDR2 as FQGNSA. CDR3 length equals 17 residues. J gave up 7 bases and V 1 base, and 8 bases lay outside the gene matches. The CDR3 region has the DNA TGTGCCAGCAGCTTAGGGCTAGCGGGGGGGCCGCAGAATGAGCAGTTCTTC. This sequence encodes CASSLGLAGGPQNEQFF.

V is TRBV19 and J is TRBJ1-5, with a tentative D call TRBD1 (5 bases). The length of the CDR3 is 16 residues. Germline V CDR1 and CDR2: LNHDA, SQIVND (reference sequence). V shed 1 base and J shed 3 bases, with 13 bases lying between them. As DNA, the CDR3 is TGTGCCAGTAGTATAGGCGCGGGACTGCCCAATCAGCCCCAGCATTTT. It yields the protein CASSIGAGLPNQPQHF.

The chain has TRBV18 and TRBJ2-2; perhaps TRBD2 as D (6 bases). The germline CDR1 and CDR2 sequences are KGHSH and LQKENI. CDR3 length equals 16 residues. The V end lost 1 base, the J end lost 4 bases, and 13 bases lay between the germline ends. The DNA for the CDR3 is TGTGCCAGCTCACCACGGGCGGGGCCGATCACCGGGGAGCTGTTTTTT. Translating it yields CASSPRAGPITGELFF.

DNA of the CDR3: TGCGCCAGCAGCTTGACTAGCGGGAGAGAATACGAGCAGTACTTC. This codes for CASSLTSGREYEQYF. This chain links TRBV5-1 with TRBJ2-7, with TRBD2 identical over 11 bases. The CDR3 has 15 residues. Germline CDR1 reads SGHRS; CDR2 reads YFSETQ. V dropped 1 base and J dropped 4; count of bases not matched to a gene: 4.

The V and J genes are TRBV7-8 and TRBJ1-3; possible D gene TRBD1, 6 bases. Trimming shortened V by 4 bases and J by 2 bases, and 9 bases separated the two germline ends. Germline values: CDR1 SGHVS, CDR2 FQNEAQ. The CDR3 runs 14 residues. DNA of the CDR3: TGTGCCAGCAGCTCACAGGGCCCTGGAAACACCATATATTTT. This gives the protein CASSSQGPGNTIYF.

The chain joins TRBV18 to TRBJ2-1, with a possible D match to TRBD2 (5 bases). V was clipped by 0 bases and J by 7 bases, with 13 bases between them. The CDR3 sequence is 15 residues long. Germline CDR1 reads KGHSH; CDR2 reads LQKENI. The CDR3 spells CASSPPPWTPNEQFF. CDR3 nucleotide sequence: TGTGCCAGCTCACCACCGCCATGGACTCCAAATGAGCAGTTCTTC.